Below are 21 T cell receptor beta chains sequenced from a single sample in a study of T cell changes during pregnancy in multiple sclerosis. Repertoires were generated with immunoSEQ multiplex PCR, while TCRdb's copy carries only in-frame clones and drops some. The repertoire holds 85,000 to 110,000 clones, about 90% seen once, with more than 0.85% in the top ten. Sequenced here: peripheral blood, sampled after pregnancy. The source is a female donor with multiple sclerosis, enrolled in a pregnancy study.

V usage is TRBV4-1 and J usage is TRBJ2-1, with D hard to call. The CDR3 has 12 amino acids. V was pared by 4 bases and J by 5 bases, with 6 bases between. Germline CDR1 reads MGHRA; CDR2 reads YSYEKL. The CDR3 sequence: CASSLPDNEQFF. CDR3 DNA sequence: TGCGCCAGCAGCCTTCCGGACAATGAGCAGTTCTTC.

This chain uses TRBV10-3 with TRBJ2-2; perhaps TRBD1 as D (6 bases). CDR3 length: 14 amino acids. The ends were cut back, 10 bases at V and 2 bases at J, with 14 bases in the middle. Germline loops: CDR1 ENHRY, CDR2 SYGVKD. The CDR3 DNA is TGTGCCACGGGGCGAGGGACAAACACCGGGGAGCTGTTTTTT. Translating it yields CATGRGTNTGELFF.

This chain links TRBV7-9 with TRBJ2-1; TRBD1 matches 12 bases. Unmatched junction bases numbered 6, after V lost 3 bases and J lost 9 bases. The CDR3 extends over 15 amino acids. CDR1 is SEHNR and CDR2 is FQNEAQ in the germline V gene (reference sequence). This CDR3 reads CASSLFGTGGGEQFF. The CDR3, as DNA: TGTGCCAGCAGCTTGTTTGGGACAGGGGGCGGTGAGCAGTTCTTC. Looking up the rest from reference TRBV7-9 and TRBJ2-1 gives the full variable domain: DTGVSQNPRHKITKRGQNVTFRCDPISEHNRLYWYRQTLGQGPEFLTYFQNEAQLEKSRLLSDRFSAERPKGSFSTLEIQRTEQGDSAMYLCASSLFGTGGGEQFFGPGTRLTVL.

This chain connects TRBV19 to TRBJ2-3; TRBD1 matches at 7 bases. Germline V gene lookup returns CDR1 LNHDA and CDR2 SQIVND (reference sequence). The CDR3 sequence is 13 residues long. V shed 8 bases, J shed 1 base, and the junction held 3 bases outside the gene matches. This chain's CDR3 is CASGDRGTDTQYF. CDR3 nucleotides: TGTGCCAGTGGAGACAGGGGCACAGATACGCAGTATTTT.

This CDR3 reads CASSSNRGDTQYF. The CDR3 DNA is TGTGCCAGCAGTTCGAACCGAGGGGATACGCAGTATTTT. The V call is TRBV27, the J call TRBJ2-3, with a tentative D call TRBD2 (5 bases). V lost 4 bases to trimming and J lost 6 bases, with 11 bases between them. CDR1 is MNHEY, CDR2 SMNVEV, per germline (reference sequence). The CDR3 length is 13 residues.

The chain is built from TRBV29-1 and TRBJ2-1, with TRBD2 as a possible D gene (5 bases). This CDR3 comprises 13 residues. Germline V gene sequence: CDR1 SQVTM, CDR2 ANQGSEA. With 6 bases removed from V and 8 bases from J, the gap between germline ends came to 17 bases. The CDR3, as DNA: TGCAGCGTAACGAGGGCCCTAAGGTATGAGCAGTTCTTC. Its translation: CSVTRALRYEQFF.

The chain carries TRBV6-5 and TRBJ1-2; no firm D call. This CDR3 has 14 residues. The germline gives CDR1 MNHEY, CDR2 SVGAGI. The V end was cut by 7 bases, the J end by 8 bases, with 20 bases between. CDR3 residues: CASNNPGPSTGYTF. CDR3 nucleotides: TGTGCCAGCAATAACCCTGGGCCTTCCACGGGCTACACCTTC.

The V and J genes are TRBV30 and TRBJ1-1, with unresolved D. The CDR3 extends over 13 amino acids. The germline CDR1 and CDR2 sequences are GTSNPN and SVGIG (reference sequence). Between the trimmed V and J ends, which lost 3 bases and 0 bases, there was a span of 8 bases. The CDR3 region is CAWSHTVNTEAFF. In nucleotides, the CDR3 is TGTGCCTGGAGCCATACAGTGAACACTGAAGCTTTCTTT.

The rearrangement uses TRBV7-2 and TRBJ2-5; 9 nucleotides line up with TRBD2. The germline gives CDR1 SGHTA, CDR2 FQGNSA. Trimming removed 5 bases from V and 7 bases from J; junction bases left unmatched: 14. This CDR3 is 16 amino acids long. The CDR3 region is CASSRGDSGGVGTQYF. In DNA form, the CDR3 reads TGTGCCAGCAGCAGGGGAGATAGCGGGGGCGTAGGGACCCAGTACTTC.

V and J are TRBV7-9 and TRBJ2-3, with D possibly matching TRBD1 (5 bases). This CDR3 region has 13 residues. V was trimmed by 4 bases and J by 4 bases, leaving 9 bases between them. Germline V gene sequence: CDR1 SEHNR, CDR2 FQNEAQ (reference sequence). As DNA, the CDR3 is TGTGCCAGCAGCTGGGGCGACTCAGATACGCAGTATTTT. This codes for CASSWGDSDTQYF.

The chain's CDR3 is CASSSRGTGRNYGYTF. The CDR3 nucleotides are TGTGCCAGCAGTTCCCGGGGGACAGGGAGGAACTATGGCTACACCTTC. The chain has TRBV6-5 and TRBJ1-2; 9 bases align to TRBD1. V was pared by 4 bases and J by 2 bases, with 8 bases of the junction left unmatched. CDR1 and CDR2 from the germline V gene are MNHEY and SVGAGI. This CDR3 is 16 amino acids long.

The rearrangement links TRBV2 to TRBJ1-1; 7 bases align to TRBD1. This CDR3 region has 13 residues. Unmatched junction bases numbered 6, after V lost 5 bases and J lost 6 bases. Germline lookup yields CDR1 SNHLY and CDR2 FYNNEI. CDR3 residues: CASSWGQRSEAFF. The CDR3 DNA sequence: TGTGCCAGCAGTTGGGGACAGAGATCTGAAGCTTTCTTT.

The genes are TRBV6-1 and TRBJ2-1; 7 bases are a match to TRBD2. CDR1 and CDR2 (germline): MNHNS, SASEGT. The CDR3 is 17 residues long. Germline trimming cut 1 base from V and 0 bases from J; bases unmatched to any gene: 6. CDR3 in DNA: TGTGCCAGCAGTGAAGGAGAGGGAGGGCCCTCCTACAATGAGCAGTTCTTC. Protein product: CASSEGEGGPSYNEQFF.

The chain links TRBV6-6 to TRBJ2-2; 9 nucleotides line up with TRBD1. Unmatched junction bases numbered 9, after V lost 6 bases and J lost 4 bases. The CDR3 runs 16 residues. Looked up from germline, CDR1 is MNHNY and CDR2 is SVGAGI (reference sequence). CDR3 protein: CASSHNRGQGTGELFF. The CDR3 coding sequence is TGTGCCAGCAGCCATAACAGGGGGCAGGGCACCGGGGAGCTGTTTTTT.

The chain carries TRBV19 and TRBJ1-4, with 9 bases aligning to TRBD1. The germline V gene has CDR1 LNHDA and CDR2 SQIVND (reference sequence). Trimming took 6 bases from V and 7 from J; bases not matched to a gene: 6. The CDR3 extends over 14 amino acids. The CDR3 here is CASRTGGGGEKLFF. The CDR3 nucleotides read TGTGCCAGTAGAACAGGGGGCGGAGGTGAAAAACTGTTTTTT. The whole variable domain, filled in from reference TRBV19 and TRBJ1-4, reads DGGITQSPKYLFRKEGQNVTLSCEQNLNHDAMYWYRQDPGQGLRLIYYSQIVNDFQKGDIAEGYSVSREKKESFPLTVTSAQKNPTAFYLCASRTGGGGEKLFFGSGTQLSVL.

The chain has TRBV4-3 and TRBJ2-6, with 7 positions matching TRBD1. Germline assignment: CDR1 LGHNA and CDR2 YSLEER. The CDR3 length is 15 residues. V was pared by 6 bases and J by 2 bases, with 4 bases of the junction left unmatched. This chain's CDR3 is CASSLGQAGANVLTF. As DNA, the CDR3 is TGCGCCAGCAGTCTTGGACAGGCTGGGGCCAACGTCCTGACTTTC.

The chain links TRBV19 to TRBJ2-1; TRBD1 aligns across 7 bases. The CDR3 has 16 amino acids. With 6 bases clipped from V and 2 bases from J, the junction kept 10 bases outside the gene matches. CDR1 is LNHDA, CDR2 SQIVND, per germline (reference sequence). CDR3 residues: CASSSRQGSPYNEQFF. For the CDR3, the DNA is TGTGCCAGTAGCTCTCGACAGGGATCGCCCTACAATGAGCAGTTCTTC.

The chain uses TRBV2 and TRBJ1-2; 7 bases map to TRBD1. Losses at the gene ends were 2 bases for V and 7 bases for J; bases not matched to a gene: 4. This CDR3 comprises 13 residues. Germline lookup yields CDR1 SNHLY and CDR2 FYNNEI. The CDR3 bases are TGTGCCAGCAGTGAAAGACAGGGATCTGGCTACACCTTC. Its protein product is CASSERQGSGYTF.

V usage is TRBV9 and J usage is TRBJ2-5; D is perhaps TRBD2 (5 bases). V lost 0 bases, J lost 5 bases, and 8 bases lay in between. Germline assignment: CDR1 SGDLS and CDR2 YYNGEE. The CDR3 totals 13 residues. CDR3 sequence: CASSVDPGETQYF. The CDR3 bases are TGTGCCAGCAGCGTAGACCCGGGGGAGACCCAGTACTTC. Filled out from reference TRBV9 and TRBJ2-5, the complete variable domain reads DSGVTQTPKHLITATGQRVTLRCSPRSGDLSVYWYQQSLDQGLQFLIQYYNGEERAKGNILERFSAQQFPDLHSELNLSSLELGDSALYFCASSVDPGETQYFGPGTRLLVL.

This sequence joins TRBV7-8 and TRBJ2-7; D remains ambiguous. V lost 7 bases and J 2 bases, leaving 21 bases between the germline ends. The CDR3 spans 16 residues. Germline-derived CDR1 and CDR2 are SGHVS and FQNEAQ. For the CDR3, the DNA is TGTGCCAGCAACCCTGTAGTCTCTAGGCGGCCCTACGAGCAGTACTTC. As protein: CASNPVVSRRPYEQYF.

This clone was recorded once. The rearrangement links TRBV7-2 to TRBJ1-5; 7 nucleotides line up with TRBD1. Germline V gene lookup returns CDR1 SGHTA and CDR2 FQGNSA. V shed 5 bases and J 0 bases; nucleotides not matched to a gene: 16. The CDR3 runs to 19 residues. CDR3 DNA sequence: TGTGCCAGCAGCCTTCGTGTACCTACAGGGGCAAATAGCAATCAGCCCCAGCATTTT. Translated, it gives CASSLRVPTGANSNQPQHF.